Below, 27 T cell receptor beta chains from the same sample are listed, as sequenced in a study of beta chain features in type 1 diabetes. Of the isolated RNA, all was reverse transcribed, and so the sequenced material was expressed TCRB transcripts. TCRdb's table, derived via immunoSEQ multiplex PCR, lists solely in-frame clones and lacks some. The table includes about 620,000 clones, roughly a sixth detected once. Source material: naive CD4+ T cells from blood. These receptor sequences come from a man younger than 30 in good health.

This clone was recorded a few times. V gene TRBV28 combines with J gene TRBJ2-7, with a possible D match to TRBD1 (6 bases). Germline CDR1 reads MDHEN; CDR2 reads SYDVKM. There are 12 residues in the CDR3. The V gene lost 8 bases and the J gene lost 3 bases, with 11 bases spanning the gap. CDR3 nucleotides: TGTGCCAGCCTCTCAGGGGACTACGAGCAGTACTTC. Translation gives CASLSGDYEQYF.

The sample holds a few counts of this clone. The genes are TRBV27 and TRBJ2-5; the match to TRBD2 covers 10 bases. Germline V CDR1 and CDR2: MNHEY, SMNVEV (reference sequence). This CDR3 is built from 13 residues. V lost 5 bases to trimming and J lost 5 bases; unmatched junction nucleotides: 2. This CDR3 reads CASSSGRGETQYF. DNA of the CDR3: TGTGCCAGCAGTAGCGGGAGGGGCGAGACCCAGTACTTC.

The chain employs TRBV5-1 and TRBJ2-5; tentative D call: TRBD2 (6 bases). This CDR3 is 17 amino acids long. V was clipped by 4 bases and J by 0 bases, with 19 bases between them. Looked up from germline, CDR1 is SGHRS and CDR2 is YFSETQ. The CDR3, as DNA: TGCGCCAGCAGCGCTGGGGCTGGCGGGGATTACCAAGAGACCCAGTACTTC. This sequence encodes CASSAGAGGDYQETQYF.

The chain uses TRBV4-1 and TRBJ2-5, with D perhaps TRBD2 (6 bases). V dropped 2 bases and J dropped 1 base, with 11 bases sitting between them. Germline lookup yields CDR1 MGHRA and CDR2 YSYEKL. The CDR3 extends over 15 amino acids. The CDR3 spells CASSQRRGLQETQYF. DNA of the CDR3: TGCGCCAGCAGCCAACGAAGGGGACTCCAAGAGACCCAGTACTTC.

The rearrangement uses TRBV7-2 and TRBJ1-3; 8 bases align to TRBD1. The junction had 1 base not matched to a gene; V was cut back by 3 bases and J by 0 bases. Germline CDR1 and CDR2: SGHTA and FQGNSA. The CDR3 length is 15 residues. The CDR3 DNA is TGTGCCAGCAGCTTTACAGGGGGCTCTGGAAACACCATATATTTT. Translation gives CASSFTGGSGNTIYF.

The genes are TRBV9 and TRBJ2-5; the D gene could be TRBD1 or TRBD2 (5 bases each). From germline, CDR1 is SGDLS and CDR2 YYNGEE. This CDR3 is 13 amino acids long. The V gene lost 4 bases and the J gene lost 3 bases, with 10 bases spanning the gap. CDR3 nucleotide sequence: TGTGCCAGCAGCCTGGGACGGAAAGAGACCCAGTACTTC. This gives the protein CASSLGRKETQYF.

This clone was detected a few times. The V and J genes are TRBV4-1 and TRBJ2-7; D call uncertain. CDR1 and CDR2 from the germline V gene are MGHRA and YSYEKL. This CDR3 is built from 13 residues. V was trimmed by 0 bases and J by 3 bases, leaving 6 bases between them. The CDR3 here is CASSQDDNYEQYF. CDR3 bases: TGCGCCAGCAGCCAAGATGACAACTACGAGCAGTACTTC.

The rearrangement uses TRBV9 and TRBJ2-1; 10 bases are shared with TRBD1. V lost 1 base to trimming and J lost 3 bases; unmatched junction nucleotides: 7. CDR3 length equals 17 residues. Per the germline V gene, CDR1 is SGDLS and CDR2 is YYNGEE. DNA for the CDR3: TGTGCCAGCAGCGTAAGAAGTGGGACAGGGGACTACAATGAGCAGTTCTTC. Translated: CASSVRSGTGDYNEQFF.

The rearrangement joins TRBV19 to TRBJ1-2, with 8 nucleotides matching TRBD1. Losses at the gene ends were 6 bases for V and 6 bases for J; bases not matched to a gene: 12. The length of the CDR3 is 15 residues. Germline values: CDR1 LNHDA, CDR2 SQIVND (reference sequence). CDR3 nucleotides: TGTGCCAGTAGGCCCCGGGACAGGACCGTAGATGGCTACACCTTC. Encoded protein: CASRPRDRTVDGYTF.

V usage is TRBV27 and J usage is TRBJ1-6; D is possibly TRBD1 (6 bases). Trimming shortened V by 5 bases and J by 8 bases, and 13 bases separated the two germline ends. The CDR3 runs to 14 residues. CDR1 and CDR2 (germline): MNHEY, SMNVEV (reference sequence). CDR3 loop: CASSTGRLYSPLHF. Written as DNA, the CDR3 is TGTGCCAGCAGTACAGGGCGTTTATATTCACCCCTCCACTTT.

The sample holds a few counts of this clone. This chain joins TRBV7-6 and TRBJ1-1; possible D gene TRBD1, 5 bases. Germline CDR1 SGHVS, CDR2 FNYEAQ. The CDR3 is made up of 15 amino acids. V was clipped by 1 base and J by 1 base, with 10 bases between them. The DNA of the CDR3 is TGTGCCAGCAGCTTAGTGGGGGGGAAGAACACTGAAGCTTTCTTT. It encodes CASSLVGGKNTEAFF.

The table lists this clone with a few counts. This chain uses TRBV15 with TRBJ2-5; 9 bases map to TRBD1. Germline trimming cut 6 bases from V and 9 bases from J; bases unmatched to any gene: 11. Germline CDR1 is LNHNV and CDR2 is YYDKDF (reference sequence). This CDR3 comprises 14 residues. In DNA form, the CDR3 reads TGTGCCACCAGTCCCCGGGACAGGGTTGGGGCCCAGTACTTC. It is translated as CATSPRDRVGAQYF.

The chain couples TRBV5-6 to TRBJ2-5; 10 bases agree with TRBD2. The germline V gene has CDR1 SGHDT and CDR2 YYEEEE. The ends lost 7 bases at V and 0 bases at J; junction bases unmatched: 12. This CDR3 has 17 amino acids. CDR3 sequence: CASFDGPSGGNQETQYF. The CDR3 nucleotides read TGTGCCAGCTTCGATGGTCCTAGCGGGGGAAACCAAGAGACCCAGTACTTC. The full variable domain, in which reference TRBV5-6 and TRBJ2-5 provide the parts outside the CDR3, is DAGVTQSPTHLIKTRGQQVTLRCSPKSGHDTVSWYQQALGQGPQFIFQYYEEEERQRGNFPDRFSGHQFPNYSSELNVNALLLGDSALYLCASFDGPSGGNQETQYFGPGTRLLVL.

The J gene is TRBJ2-1, the V gene TRBV7-9; 7 bases fit TRBD1. This CDR3 is built from 16 residues. The V segment lost 5 bases and the J segment 10 bases; nucleotides outside the gene matches: 17. The V gene's germline CDR1 is SEHNR and CDR2 FQNEAQ (reference sequence). The CDR3: CASSLGTGEFDKEQFF. The CDR3 region has the DNA TGTGCCAGCAGCCTAGGCACAGGGGAGTTTGATAAGGAGCAGTTCTTC.

CDR3 nucleotide sequence: TGTGCCAGCAGCTTAAGCTCGGGGGACTCTGGGGCCAACGTCCTGACTTTC. Amino acids: CASSLSSGDSGANVLTF. The rearrangement uses TRBV7-3 and TRBJ2-6, with D maybe TRBD2 (6 bases). This CDR3 has 17 residues. CDR1 is SGHTA and CDR2 is FQGTGA in the germline V gene. With 1 base removed from V and 0 bases from J, the gap between germline ends came to 10 bases.

There are a few counts of this clone. This sequence joins TRBV7-6 and TRBJ2-1; D may match TRBD1 or TRBD2 (5 bases each). V dropped 6 bases and J dropped 10 bases, with 13 bases sitting between them. This CDR3 region has 12 residues. Germline V gene sequence: CDR1 SGHVS, CDR2 FNYEAQ. CDR3: CASSPGTWEQFF. The CDR3 DNA reads TGTGCCAGCAGTCCTGGGACGTGGGAGCAGTTCTTC.

This clone showed up just a few times. The V and J genes are TRBV10-3 and TRBJ2-7; 10 positions agree with TRBD1. The CDR3 has 14 amino acids. The germline V gene encodes CDR1 ENHRY and CDR2 SYGVKD. With V trimmed by 11 bases and J by 1 base, 8 bases remained unmatched. The CDR3 DNA reads TGTGCCCTAGGAGCGGGACAGGGGTCCTACGAGCAGTACTTC. Encoded protein: CALGAGQGSYEQYF.

The J gene is TRBJ2-1, the V gene TRBV7-2; perhaps TRBD1 as D (6 bases). The V end was cut by 5 bases, the J end by 8 bases, with 19 bases between. The CDR3 contains 15 residues. Germline assignment: CDR1 SGHTA and CDR2 FQGNSA. The CDR3 sequence: CASSLQGRAPYEQFF. The CDR3 DNA is TGTGCCAGCAGCCTCCAGGGGCGCGCCCCCTATGAGCAGTTCTTC.

The chain has TRBV30 and TRBJ1-5; no clear D. The germline V gene encodes CDR1 GTSNPN and CDR2 SVGIG (reference sequence). Trimming took 0 bases from V and 0 from J, leaving 9 bases between them. The CDR3 is made up of 15 amino acids. This CDR3 is CAWSVSDYSNQPQHF. The CDR3, as DNA: TGTGCCTGGAGTGTTTCGGACTATAGCAATCAGCCCCAGCATTTT. The full variable domain, rest sourced from reference TRBV30 and TRBJ1-5, is SQTIHQWPATLVQPVGSPLSLECTVEGTSNPNLYWYRQAAGRGLQLLFYSVGIGQISSEVPQNLSASRPQDRQFILSSKKLLLSDSGFYLCAWSVSDYSNQPQHFGDGTRLSIL.

This clone was observed a few times. This chain connects TRBV9 to TRBJ1-4, with TRBD1 matching over 8 bases. CDR3 size: 15 residues. The V and J ends lost 3 bases and 4 bases, in that order; junction bases with no gene match: 5. Germline V CDR1 and CDR2: SGDLS, YYNGEE. The CDR3 nucleotides are TGTGCCAGCAGCGGGAAGACAGGGGTTAATGAAAAACTGTTTTTT. Translating gives CASSGKTGVNEKLFF.

The chain has TRBV28 and TRBJ2-1; D is undetermined. Germline V lookup: CDR1 MDHEN, CDR2 SYDVKM. Trimming pared 2 bases from V and 9 bases from J, leaving 17 bases between. The CDR3 sequence is 15 residues long. In DNA, the CDR3 is TGTGCCAGCAGTTTAGTACAGCCCCCCCAATCTGAGCAGTTCTTC. Its translation is CASSLVQPPQSEQFF.

This clone was observed a few times. The rearrangement joins TRBV7-3 to TRBJ2-5; D uncertain. Germline V gene lookup returns CDR1 SGHTA and CDR2 FQGTGA. V was pared by 5 bases and J by 2 bases, with 9 bases between. The CDR3 extends over 13 amino acids. The CDR3 sequence: CASSLRPQETQYF. The DNA of the CDR3 is TGTGCCAGCAGCCTCCGGCCACAAGAGACCCAGTACTTC.

V usage is TRBV5-1 and J usage is TRBJ2-1, with D hard to call. V was clipped by 6 bases and J by 2 bases, with 15 bases between them. The CDR3 extends over 15 amino acids. Germline CDR1 reads SGHRS; CDR2 reads YFSETQ. As DNA, the CDR3 is TGCGCCAGCATGTATCTCAACGTGGCCTACAATGAGCAGTTCTTC. Its protein product is CASMYLNVAYNEQFF.

This clone has only a few counts. CDR3 amino acids: CASSPGRTEAFF. CDR3 in DNA: TGTGCCAGCAGCCCCGGCCGCACTGAAGCTTTCTTT. This chain joins TRBV7-3 and TRBJ1-1; D not resolved. Trimming cost V 5 bases and J 4 bases, with 8 bases left between them. Looked up from germline, CDR1 is SGHTA and CDR2 is FQGTGA. The CDR3 length is 12 residues.

This rearrangement joins TRBV6-5 to TRBJ2-7, with 10 bases aligning to TRBD1. V lost 5 bases, J lost 9 bases, and 7 bases stayed unmatched. CDR1 and CDR2 from the germline V gene are MNHEY and SVGAGI. This CDR3 is built from 13 residues. CDR3 bases: TGTGCCAGCAGTCCGGGACAGGGGAGTCGGCAGTACTTC. It yields the protein CASSPGQGSRQYF.

The genes are TRBV11-3 and TRBJ2-3; D may be TRBD2 (5 bases). Germline CDR1 and CDR2: SGHNT and YENEEA. The CDR3 covers 14 residues. V shed 5 bases and J shed 2 bases, with 11 bases lying between them. The CDR3 is CASSPRTATDTQYF. DNA for the CDR3: TGTGCCAGCAGCCCTCGGACTGCCACAGATACGCAGTATTTT.

The chain links TRBV28 to TRBJ1-2; D perhaps matches TRBD1 (5 bases). This CDR3 contains 12 residues. In germline, CDR1 is MDHEN, CDR2 SYDVKM. V lost 4 bases to trimming and J lost 8 bases, with 11 bases between them. CDR3 bases: TGTGCCAGCAGTTCGACAGTACAAGGCTACACCTTC. Protein sequence: CASSSTVQGYTF.